This T cell receptor beta chain emerged from a study of metastatic and nonmetastatic thyroid tumors. The wider study: Blood and tumor or nodule tissue repertoires from malignant and benign thyroid patients were compared.

In the source study's methods: The distant-metastasis classifier for papillary thyroid cancer was built from CDR3 differences across clinicopathological groups. TCRdb re-analyzed the PCR reads using MiXCR. TCRdb's processing, not the authors', yielded these V and J calls. This sample has some 93,000 clones, with roughly 13% found just once. Of note for this clone: The antigen remains undetermined. At one end, the junction sequence differs from germline, possibly due to a read error.

From germline, CDR1 is MNHEY and CDR2 SVGEGT. CDR3 size: 17 residues. Findings and caveats of the study: As reported, TCR beta diversity in blood and tumor was significantly higher in malignant thyroid tumors than in benign nodules.

None of the patients had undergone any treatment ahead of thyroid surgery. The V gene is TRBV6-2 or TRBV6-3, the J gene TRBJ2-2; 13 bases fit TRBD2. The receptor was derived from a female donor with papillary thyroid cancer or a benign thyroid nodule (not recorded which). Some clones in this sample may be carry-over from other donors' samples. The sequenced sample consisted of blood. The CDR3 spells CASSSGTSGVIPWDLFF. The CDR3 DNA follows: TGTGCCAGCAGTTCAGGGACTAGCGGGGTTATCCCCTGGGATCTGTTTTTT.